A selection of T cell receptor beta chains follows, all from one sample in a study of cytotoxic CD8 clonotypes in ibrutinib-treated CLL. The method was immunoSEQ multiplex PCR; TCRdb's version includes in-frame clones alone and lacks a portion of them. The sample includes approximately 320,000 clones, around 66% seen only once; the top ten take around 6.5%. The sequences come from PBMCs, collected after 36 months of ibrutinib treatment. All receptors come from a human donor with chronic lymphocytic leukemia. Both conserved end residues are trimmed from each CDR3.

J	V	CDR3
TRBJ2-5	TRBV5-4	ASNPGGGKETQY
TRBJ2-7	TRBV6-6	ASSSPSDYEQY
TRBJ1-2	TRBV28	ASSTGNNYGYT
TRBJ2-1	TRBV28	ASSLPNFRLDNNEQF
TRBJ2-5	TRBV11-2	ASSLVRTTRGWETQY
TRBJ2-7	TRBV4-3	ASSQEIRVGAYEQY
TRBJ1-5	TRBV2	ASSEDGTGLLNQPQH
TRBJ1-1	TRBV6-1	ASSDWGQGNTEAF
TRBJ2-5	TRBV9	ASSVGAGWDQETQY
TRBJ2-1	TRBV7-2	ASSPRTDDTYNEQF
TRBJ2-6	TRBV6-1	ASSERAGANVLT
TRBJ1-1	TRBV6-5	ASSTTAYEAF
TRBJ2-2	TRBV30	AWIQRPLAANTGELF
TRBJ2-7	TRBV7-3	ASSLTGPSSYEQY
TRBJ2-3	TRBV7-3	ASSLPKADTQY
TRBJ2-3	TRBV30	AWSVPRLAGGTDTQY
TRBJ1-1	TRBV2	ASRRPVSRPEAF
TRBJ1-4	TRBV25-1	ASSEAGQFEKLF
TRBJ2-6	TRBV10-3	AISFDRVPGANVLT
TRBJ2-7	TRBV27	ASSPRAGREQY
TRBJ2-3	TRBV18	ASSLTPQQGATDTQY
TRBJ2-3	TRBV7-2	ASSLRGGRDTQY
TRBJ2-7	TRBV5-1	ASSLGQFEQY
TRBJ2-3	TRBV18	ASSPRLAELTDTQY
TRBJ2-7	TRBV5-4	ASSFERAGSYEQY
TRBJ2-3	TRBV5-1	ASSKGQRTTDTQY
TRBJ1-1	TRBV4-3	ASSERRNTEAF
TRBJ1-3	TRBV10-3	AISESAGPSGNTIY
TRBJ2-1	TRBV10-3	AISDPGLAAYNEQF
TRBJ2-3	TRBV19	ATSWRQQGTDTQY
TRBJ2-7	TRBV6-6	ASSYSSGGTYEQY
TRBJ2-7	TRBV20-1	SARQQFEQY
TRBJ1-2	TRBV2	ASRLPPSNYGYT
TRBJ2-7	TRBV9	ASSVGASGRAPYEQY
TRBJ1-2	TRBV6-1	ASSETQGAGYT
TRBJ2-2	TRBV5-1	ASSLAPGAGELF
TRBJ2-7	TRBV7-2	ASSLAPSITYEQY
TRBJ1-6	TRBV4-1	ASSPLGTSYNSPLH
TRBJ1-3	TRBV7-9	ASSLVRPGQGVSGNTIY
TRBJ2-7	TRBV6-5	ASSYAGEGGEQY
TRBJ2-7	TRBV11-3	ASSLDGDHEQY
TRBJ1-1	TRBV9	ASSAPQGLSTEAF
TRBJ2-7	TRBV13	ASSLRTSYEQY
TRBJ1-5	TRBV11-1	ASSRRGTGGPNQPQH
TRBJ2-7	TRBV15	ATSPGDLSYEQY
TRBJ2-5	TRBV7-2	ASSLGRGTGETQY
TRBJ1-4	TRBV19	ASRKTGTPEKLF
TRBJ1-3	TRBV14	ASSPVPFLGTGVGNTIY
TRBJ2-2	TRBV9	ASSPPNRDRVTGELF
TRBJ2-1	TRBV5-6	ASSLGGGAYEQF
TRBJ2-5	TRBV15	ATSRGGVGSWYQETQY
TRBJ2-7	TRBV2	AKRDSSSYEQY
TRBJ1-1	TRBV6-1	ASRKTHTEAF
TRBJ2-2	TRBV9	ASSSGLAAGELF